One and the same sample provided the 18 T cell receptor beta chains below, sequenced in a study of identifying expanded T cells in peripheral blood. Clones were read by immunoSEQ multiplex PCR, and TCRdb kept only the in-frame ones, dropping some. The profile shows 81,000 or so clones, 80% to 85% of them singletons. Input material: blood. Every receptor here comes from a person between 18 and 75 years old in good health.

This chain connects TRBV5-4 to TRBJ1-4; 7 bases agree with TRBD1. With 3 bases clipped from V and 0 bases from J, the junction kept 5 bases outside the gene matches. The CDR3 sequence is 16 residues long. Germline V lookup: CDR1 SGHNT, CDR2 YYREEE (reference sequence). In DNA, the CDR3 is TGTGCCAGCAGCTCCCAGGGGGGAACAACTAATGAAAAACTGTTTTTT. Translating gives CASSSQGGTTNEKLFF.

The chain combines TRBV6-6 with TRBJ2-5; either TRBD1 or TRBD2 may fit D (5 bases each). The CDR3 is 13 residues long. The ends were cut back, 5 bases at V and 5 bases at J, with 12 bases in the middle. The germline CDR1 and CDR2 sequences are MNHNY and SVGAGI (reference sequence). CDR3 sequence reads: CASSGTRLETQYF. DNA for the CDR3: TGTGCCAGCAGTGGGACGAGATTGGAGACCCAGTACTTC.

The V and J genes are TRBV10-3 and TRBJ2-2; D is possibly TRBD2 (5 bases). V dropped 5 bases and J dropped 4 bases, with 11 bases sitting between them. The CDR3 is made up of 14 amino acids. CDR1 is ENHRY, CDR2 SYGVKD, per germline. The CDR3 nucleotides read TGTGCCATCAGTCCCTCCACTAGCACCGGGGAGCTGTTTTTT. This translates into CAISPSTSTGELFF.

CDR3 DNA: TGTGCCAGCCGGTTGGGTGATGAAAAACTGTTTTTT. Protein sequence: CASRLGDEKLFF. This rearrangement joins TRBV2 to TRBJ1-4; no clear D gene. Germline V CDR1 and CDR2: SNHLY, FYNNEI. The CDR3 is made up of 12 amino acids. V lost 8 bases to trimming and J lost 6 bases, with 10 bases between them.

This chain joins TRBV27 and TRBJ1-2, with a weak D call TRBD1 (6 bases). The V and J ends lost 6 bases and 0 bases respectively, with 11 bases between them. CDR1 is MNHEY, CDR2 SMNVEV, per germline (reference sequence). This CDR3 spans 14 amino acids. CDR3 region: CASSPQGSNYGYTF. CDR3 coding DNA: TGTGCCAGCAGCCCACAGGGATCTAACTATGGCTACACCTTC.

V usage is TRBV7-2 and J usage is TRBJ2-1; D uncertain. The CDR3 length is 15 residues. The V gene lost 1 base and the J gene lost 16 bases, with 23 bases spanning the gap. Germline V lookup: CDR1 SGHTA, CDR2 FQGNSA. CDR3 region: CASSLGAHSAAGCFF. For the CDR3, the DNA is TGTGCCAGCAGCTTAGGGGCTCATTCGGCGGCAGGTTGTTTCTTC.

This clone was seen just once. The J gene is TRBJ2-1, the V gene TRBV30; 12 bases align to TRBD2. Germline CDR1 GTSNPN, CDR2 SVGIG (reference sequence). The V and J ends lost 2 bases and 0 bases, in that order; junction bases with no gene match: 5. The length of the CDR3 is 17 residues. CDR3 coding DNA: TGTGCCTGGAGTCCCCTAGCGGGAGGGTACTCCTACAATGAGCAGTTCTTC. Its translation is CAWSPLAGGYSYNEQFF.

The chain couples TRBV7-9 to TRBJ2-3; D unclear. Germline loops: CDR1 SEHNR, CDR2 FQNEAQ (reference sequence). V lost 6 bases and J 0 bases, leaving 4 bases between the germline ends. CDR3 length equals 12 residues. CDR3 region: CASSPSTDTQYF. CDR3 DNA: TGTGCCAGCAGTCCGAGCACAGATACGCAGTATTTT.

V usage is TRBV19 and J usage is TRBJ1-5, with 8 bases identical to TRBD1. The CDR3 is 13 residues long. Germline V gives CDR1 LNHDA, CDR2 SQIVND (reference sequence). V dropped 5 bases and J dropped 7; count of bases not matched to a gene: 4. The CDR3 DNA reads TGTGCCAGTAGTGTGGACAGGGAACAGCCCCAGCATTTT. It translates to CASSVDREQPQHF.

The rearrangement joins TRBV19 to TRBJ1-1; TRBD1 might be the D (6 bases). The CDR3 is 14 amino acids. Trimming cost V 3 bases and J 2 bases, with 10 bases left between them. Germline V gives CDR1 LNHDA, CDR2 SQIVND (reference sequence). CDR3 sequence (DNA): TGTGCCAGTAGTATGGCCAGGGGTAACACTGAAGCTTTCTTT. Its protein is CASSMARGNTEAFF.

CDR3 sequence reads: CASSQTSLSYEQYF. The CDR3 region has the DNA TGCGCCAGCAGCCAAACTAGCCTCTCCTACGAGCAGTACTTC. The rearrangement joins TRBV4-3 to TRBJ2-7; weak D call: TRBD2 (6 bases). CDR3 length equals 14 residues. Germline assignment: CDR1 LGHNA and CDR2 YSLEER. V was pared by 2 bases and J by 0 bases, with 8 bases between.

The gene calls are TRBV10-3 and TRBJ2-1; 14 bases are a match to TRBD2. V was pared by 2 bases and J by 4 bases, with 4 bases of the junction left unmatched. The germline CDR1 and CDR2 sequences are ENHRY and SYGVKD. This CDR3 is built from 17 residues. The CDR3: CAISEATSGRGYNEQFF. As DNA, the CDR3 is TGTGCCATCAGTGAGGCGACTAGCGGGAGGGGGTACAATGAGCAGTTCTTC.

The CDR3 sequence is CASTSGSQETQYF. CDR3 nucleotides: TGTGCCAGTACTAGCGGGAGTCAAGAGACCCAGTACTTC. The chain links TRBV6-5 to TRBJ2-5; 11 bases are a match to TRBD2. From germline, CDR1 is MNHEY and CDR2 SVGAGI. V was clipped by 9 bases and J by 2 bases; unmatched bases: 2. CDR3 size: 13 residues.

About this clone itself: Other DNA variants within this sample encode the same CDR3. The chain recombines TRBV7-2 with TRBJ1-4, with D perhaps TRBD1 (6 bases). Between the trimmed V and J ends, which lost 2 bases and 3 bases, there was a span of 10 bases. The germline V gene has CDR1 SGHTA and CDR2 FQGNSA. This CDR3 region has 15 residues. The CDR3 DNA reads as TGTGCCAGCAGCTTAAACAGGGTGGCTAATGAAAAACTGTTTTTT. Its protein is CASSLNRVANEKLFF.

Only a few counts were recorded for this clone. CDR3 residues: CASSVGGGSSYNEQFF. CDR3 bases: TGTGCCAGCAGCGTTGGGGGCGGGAGCTCCTACAATGAGCAGTTCTTC. The chain has TRBV9 and TRBJ2-1, with D possibly matching TRBD2 (7 bases). The CDR3 loop spans 16 amino acids. Per germline, CDR1 SGDLS and CDR2 YYNGEE. Between the trimmed V and J ends, which lost 2 bases and 0 bases, there was a span of 12 bases.

This chain joins TRBV5-4 and TRBJ1-1; D perhaps matches TRBD1 (5 bases). V was shortened by 4 bases and J by 2 bases, with 15 bases between the two germline ends. The CDR3 totals 15 residues. Germline CDR1 and CDR2: SGHNT and YYREEE (reference sequence). CDR3 coding DNA: TGTGCCAGCAGCCCGCGTGGGGGTTTTAACACTGAAGCTTTCTTT. Its translation: CASSPRGGFNTEAFF.

V and J are TRBV10-3 and TRBJ1-4; 11 bases are a match to TRBD1. The CDR3 sequence is 17 residues long. V lost 3 bases to trimming and J lost 2 bases; unmatched junction nucleotides: 5. CDR1 and CDR2 (germline): ENHRY, SYGVKD. The CDR3 sequence is CAISDSGQGATNEKLFF. CDR3 nucleotide sequence: TGTGCCATCAGTGACTCCGGACAGGGGGCTACTAATGAAAAACTGTTTTTT.

The chain joins TRBV7-9 to TRBJ1-3; D is unresolved. The CDR3 covers 13 residues. From germline, CDR1 is SEHNR and CDR2 FQNEAQ (reference sequence). Deletions cut 1 base from V and 2 bases from J, with 3 bases between. CDR3 loop: CASSLGAGNTIYF. The CDR3, as DNA: TGTGCCAGCAGCTTAGGGGCTGGAAACACCATATATTTT.